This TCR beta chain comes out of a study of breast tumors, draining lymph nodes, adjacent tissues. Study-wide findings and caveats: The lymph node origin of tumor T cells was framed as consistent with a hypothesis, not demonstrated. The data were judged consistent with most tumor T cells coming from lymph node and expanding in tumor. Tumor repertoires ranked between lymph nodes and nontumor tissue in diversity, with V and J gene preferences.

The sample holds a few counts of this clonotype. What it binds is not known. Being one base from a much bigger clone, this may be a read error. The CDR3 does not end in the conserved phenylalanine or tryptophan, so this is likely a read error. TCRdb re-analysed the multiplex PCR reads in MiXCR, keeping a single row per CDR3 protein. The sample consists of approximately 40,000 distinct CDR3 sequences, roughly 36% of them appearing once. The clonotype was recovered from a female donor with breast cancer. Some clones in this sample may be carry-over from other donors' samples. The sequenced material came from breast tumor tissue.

The CDR3 sequence: CASSVDRAYNEQFL. The CDR3 region has the DNA TGTGCCAGCAGCGTTGACAGGGCTTACAATGAGCAGTTCCTC. This chain links TRBV2 with TRBJ2-1, with 7 bases that match TRBD1. The V gene's germline CDR1 is SNHLY and CDR2 FYNNEI. The CDR3 sequence is 14 residues long. Germline trimming cut 6 bases from V and 4 bases from J; bases unmatched to any gene: 6.